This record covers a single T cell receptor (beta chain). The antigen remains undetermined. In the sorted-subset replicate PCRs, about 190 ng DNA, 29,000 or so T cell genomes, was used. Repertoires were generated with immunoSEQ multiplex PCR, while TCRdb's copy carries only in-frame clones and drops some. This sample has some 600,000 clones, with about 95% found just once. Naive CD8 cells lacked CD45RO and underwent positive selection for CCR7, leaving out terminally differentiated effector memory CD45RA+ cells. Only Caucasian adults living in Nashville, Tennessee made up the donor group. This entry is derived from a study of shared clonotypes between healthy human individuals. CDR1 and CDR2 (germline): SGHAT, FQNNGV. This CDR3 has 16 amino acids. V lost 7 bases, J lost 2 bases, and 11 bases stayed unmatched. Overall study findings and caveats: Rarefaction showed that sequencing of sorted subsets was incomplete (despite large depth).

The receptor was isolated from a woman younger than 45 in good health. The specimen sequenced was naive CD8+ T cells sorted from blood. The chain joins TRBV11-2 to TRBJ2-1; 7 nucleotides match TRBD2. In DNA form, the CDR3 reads TGTGCCAGCATCCGGTGGCGGGAGCATACCTACAATGAGCAGTTCTTC. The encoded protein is CASIRWREHTYNEQFF.